This is a list of T cell receptor beta chains from one sample in a study of Ad26.COV2.S vaccination and SARS-CoV-2 variants. The assay was immunoSEQ multiplex PCR, and TCRdb's table has in-frame clones only and misses some. The sample shows about 350,000 clones, about 91% of them seen only once. Sample: peripheral blood, taken after recovery from COVID-19. These receptors all come from a human donor who had recovered from COVID-19. The CDR3 runs from the conserved cysteine through the conserved F or W. A D gene is named only where the DNA matches it firmly. Only some rows state a clone size, as once, few, many or a class for expanded clones.

CDR3: CASSEGPNTEAFF
DNA: TGTGCCAGCAGCGAAGGTCCGAACACTGAAGCTTTCTTT
D: .
size: once
J: TRBJ1-1
V: TRBV7-3

CDR3: CASSPSEGFSGANVLTF
DNA: TGTGCCAGCAGCCCCTCTGAGGGATTCTCTGGGGCCAACGTCCTGACTTTC
D: .
size: .
J: TRBJ2-6
V: TRBV11-3

CDR3: CASSLGSAKSGNTIYF
DNA: TGTGCCAGCAGTTTAGGATCCGCGAAGTCTGGAAACACCATATATTTT
D: .
size: .
J: TRBJ1-3
V: TRBV27

CDR3: CASSVRLGHEQFF
DNA: TGTGCCAGCAGCGTTAGGTTGGGCCATGAGCAGTTCTTC
D: .
size: .
J: TRBJ2-1
V: TRBV7-9

CDR3: CASSFQTEGNEKLFF
DNA: TGTGCCAGCAGCTTCCAAACAGAGGGGAATGAAAAACTGTTTTTT
D: .
size: .
J: TRBJ1-4
V: TRBV5-6

CDR3: CASRQGDHEQYF
DNA: TGCGCCAGCAGGCAGGGTGACCACGAGCAGTACTTC
D: .
size: .
J: TRBJ2-7
V: TRBV5-1

CDR3: CASSPDSYNTEAFF
DNA: TGTGCCAGTAGCCCAGACAGCTACAACACTGAAGCTTTCTTT
D: .
size: once
J: TRBJ1-1
V: TRBV19

CDR3: CASSQQYGYTF
DNA: TGTGCCAGCAGCCAACAGTATGGCTACACCTTC
D: .
size: .
J: TRBJ1-2
V: TRBV12-3/TRBV12-4

CDR3: CASRDRSGTDTQYF
DNA: TGTGCCAGCAGGGACAGGTCCGGCACAGATACGCAGTATTTT
D: TRBD1
size: once
J: TRBJ2-3
V: TRBV7-9

CDR3: CASSLAGEWGAGELFF
DNA: TGTGCCAGCAGCTTAGCGGGCGAGTGGGGGGCCGGGGAGCTGTTTTTT
D: .
size: .
J: TRBJ2-2
V: TRBV7-8

CDR3: CASSESSTSSTDTQYF
DNA: TGCGCCAGCAGTGAGTCTTCGACTAGCTCCACAGATACGCAGTATTTT
D: TRBD2
size: .
J: TRBJ2-3
V: TRBV10-1

CDR3: CASTPGGGYEQYF
DNA: TGTGCCAGCACCCCCGGGGGGGGCTACGAGCAGTACTTC
D: TRBD2
size: .
J: TRBJ2-7
V: TRBV6-6

CDR3: CASSDGGTSSGNTIYF
DNA: TGTGCCAGCAGTGACGGAGGGACCTCCTCTGGAAACACCATATATTTT
D: .
size: .
J: TRBJ1-3
V: TRBV6-1

CDR3: CASSLLRGANEKLFF
DNA: TGTGCCAGCAGTCTTCTGAGGGGGGCAAATGAAAAACTGTTTTTT
D: .
size: .
J: TRBJ1-4
V: TRBV5-6

CDR3: CASSILGVQPQHF
DNA: TGTGCCAGTAGTATATTAGGGGTACAGCCCCAGCATTTT
D: .
size: .
J: TRBJ1-5
V: TRBV19

CDR3: CASSRGTGANNEKLFF
DNA: TGCGCCAGCAGCCGGGGGACAGGCGCAAATAATGAAAAACTGTTTTTT
D: TRBD1
size: .
J: TRBJ1-4
V: TRBV5-1

CDR3: CASSTGRWEQFF
DNA: TGTGCCAGCTCTACCGGGAGATGGGAGCAGTTCTTC
D: .
size: .
J: TRBJ2-1
V: TRBV18

CDR3: CASSLGGVLNTEAFF
DNA: TGTGCCAGCAGCTTAGGGGGGGTCTTGAACACTGAAGCTTTCTTT
D: .
size: .
J: TRBJ1-1
V: TRBV7-6

CDR3: CASSPRTRVDTDTQYF
DNA: TGTGCCAGCAGCCCACGGACAAGAGTAGACACAGATACGCAGTATTTT
D: .
size: .
J: TRBJ2-3
V: TRBV7-2

CDR3: CAISEFAGIQETQYF
DNA: TGTGCCATCAGTGAGTTTGCAGGGATCCAAGAGACCCAGTACTTC
D: .
size: .
J: TRBJ2-5
V: TRBV10-3